The subject of this entry is one T cell receptor (beta chain). Its antigen is still unknown. V lost 6 bases, J lost 6 bases, and 19 bases lay in between. The CDR3 is made up of 15 amino acids. Germline V gene data show CDR1 as SGHRS and CDR2 as YFSETQ. This record comes from a study of lymphopenia after photon versus proton radiotherapy. The assay was immunoSEQ multiplex PCR, and TCRdb's table has in-frame clones only and misses some. The sample lists around 26,000 clones, roughly 80% occurring once. Study-wide points: Proton therapy kept repertoires fairly stable, unlike photons, which gained effector/memory cells.

The clonotype was recovered from a woman aged 70-85 years with pancreatic cancer. J is TRBJ2-1 and V is TRBV5-1; TRBD1 might be the D (5 bases). The specimen comprised peripheral blood, sampled from a patient treated with proton-based radiotherapy. CDR3: CASTYPLDTLNEQFF. DNA for the CDR3: TGCGCCAGCACCTACCCGTTGGACACTCTCAATGAGCAGTTCTTC.